This TCR beta chain was sequenced for a study of cytomegalovirus exposure and HLA in healthy donors. A multiplex PCR was run with 60 Vbeta primers and 13 Jbeta primers. TCRdb's copy holds only in-frame clones and misses some; the assay was immunoSEQ multiplex PCR. In the table there are about 160,000 clones, 77% of which are singletons. V was clipped by 1 base and J by 8 bases; unmatched bases: 9. This CDR3 has 15 residues. Germline CDR1 is SEHNR and CDR2 is FQNEAQ (reference sequence). General study findings and limits: Presence/absence comparisons presumed near-even sequencing depth among donors.

A remark on this clone: Its antigen is unidentified.

Sample: PBMCs. This receptor was taken from a man aged 45-60 years in good health and CMV-seropositive. V is TRBV7-9 and J is TRBJ1-2; 8 nucleotides match TRBD1. CDR3 bases: TGTGCCAGCAGCTTAGTTGGGACAGGCCTCGGGGGCTACACCTTC. Translated: CASSLVGTGLGGYTF.